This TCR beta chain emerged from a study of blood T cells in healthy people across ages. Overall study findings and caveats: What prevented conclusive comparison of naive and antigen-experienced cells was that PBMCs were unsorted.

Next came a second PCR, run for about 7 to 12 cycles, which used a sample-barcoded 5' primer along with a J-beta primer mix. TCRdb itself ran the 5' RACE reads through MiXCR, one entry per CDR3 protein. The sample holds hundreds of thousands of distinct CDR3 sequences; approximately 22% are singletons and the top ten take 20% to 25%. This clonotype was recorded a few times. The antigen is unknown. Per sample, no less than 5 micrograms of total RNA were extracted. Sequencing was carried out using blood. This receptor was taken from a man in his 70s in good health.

CDR3 coding DNA: TGCAGCGTGGACACTGAAGCTTTCTTT. It encodes CSVDTEAFF. The J gene is TRBJ1-1, the V gene TRBV29-1; unclear D gene. The CDR3 length is 9 residues. Per the germline V gene, CDR1 is SQVTM and CDR2 is ANQGSEA. Trimming took 6 bases from V and 3 from J, leaving 2 bases between them.